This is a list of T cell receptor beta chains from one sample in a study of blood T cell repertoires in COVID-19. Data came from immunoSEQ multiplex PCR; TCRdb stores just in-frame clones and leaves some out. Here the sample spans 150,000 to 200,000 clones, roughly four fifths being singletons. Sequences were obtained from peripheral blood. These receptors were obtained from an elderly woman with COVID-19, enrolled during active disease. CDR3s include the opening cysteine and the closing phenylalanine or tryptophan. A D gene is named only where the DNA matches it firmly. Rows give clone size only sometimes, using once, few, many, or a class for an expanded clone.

TGTGCCAGCAGTGGGCAGGGGGCGGGCGACTACACCTTC	CASSGQGAGDYTF	-	TRBD1	TRBV2	TRBJ1-2
TGTGCCAGCAGCTCGGGGCCAGGAGGGGAGACCCAGTACTTC	CASSSGPGGETQYF	once	-	TRBV11-2	TRBJ2-5
TGTGCCAGCAGCTTAGACGTCGGGACAGAAAAGCATTTT	CASSLDVGTEKHF	-	TRBD1	TRBV7-9	TRBJ1-5
TGTGCCAGCGGAGGGTACACCGGGGAGCTGTTTTTT	CASGGYTGELFF	-	-	TRBV7-9	TRBJ2-2
TGTGCCAGCAGGGCCAGGGGGACCACTGAAGCTTTCTTT	CASRARGTTEAFF	-	TRBD1	TRBV6-5	TRBJ1-1
TGCGCCAGCAGCCAAGATCGGGCGGGGGGAGGCTACGAGCAGTACTTC	CASSQDRAGGGYEQYF	-	TRBD2	TRBV4-3	TRBJ2-7
TGTGCCAGCAAACTAGCGGGGACTACTACCGGGGAGCTGTTTTTT	CASKLAGTTTGELFF	-	TRBD2	TRBV7-9	TRBJ2-2
TGTGCCAGCACCCTAAGCGGCGGGGAGCTGTTTTTT	CASTLSGGELFF	-	-	TRBV6-5	TRBJ2-2
TGTGCCAGCAGCCCAGTCGGGGAGGGGTCGTCTTACAATGAGCAGTTCTTC	CASSPVGEGSSYNEQFF	-	TRBD2	TRBV2	TRBJ2-1
TGTGCCAGCAGTTTATTTGGACTAGCGGGCGGCAATGAGCAGTTCTTC	CASSLFGLAGGNEQFF	-	TRBD2	TRBV27	TRBJ2-1
TGCAGCGTTGACGGGATAGCGGGAGTCTACGAGCAGTACTTC	CSVDGIAGVYEQYF	-	TRBD2	TRBV29-1	TRBJ2-7
TGTGCCAGCAGCCCACGAGCCAGGGCCCCTTCACCCCTCCACTTT	CASSPRARAPSPLHF	-	-	TRBV3-1/TRBV3-2	TRBJ1-6
TGTGCCAGCAGTGGGCTAGGAAGGCGGGGGAGCACAGATACGCAGTATTTT	CASSGLGRRGSTDTQYF	-	TRBD2	TRBV6-1	TRBJ2-3
TGTGCCAGCAGCCCGGGACTAGTGCCTTACGAGCAGTACTTC	CASSPGLVPYEQYF	few	TRBD2	TRBV7-2	TRBJ2-7
TGTGCCATCGCCGACAGGGACAATGAGCAGTTCTTC	CAIADRDNEQFF	-	TRBD1	TRBV10-3	TRBJ2-1
TGTGCCAGCAGCCCTCACATCGTCAACTATGGCTACACCTTC	CASSPHIVNYGYTF	-	-	TRBV3-1/TRBV3-2	TRBJ1-2
TGTGCCAGCAGTTTACTAGGCTACACAGATACGCAGTATTTT	CASSLLGYTDTQYF	few	-	TRBV28	TRBJ2-3
TGTGCCAGCAGCCATCCGGGACTAGCGGCACAGCAGTACTTC	CASSHPGLAAQQYF	-	TRBD2	TRBV3-1/TRBV3-2	TRBJ2-7
TGTGCCACCAGTGGGACAGTGTCTGGGGCCAACGTCCTGACTTTC	CATSGTVSGANVLTF	-	TRBD1	TRBV15	TRBJ2-6
TGTGCCAGCAGTTACGGGGGGGTGAACACTGAAGCTTTCTTT	CASSYGGVNTEAFF	-	-	TRBV6-5	TRBJ1-1
TGTGCCAGCAACCGACATTTCTCCTACGAGCAGTACTTC	CASNRHFSYEQYF	once	-	TRBV5-8	TRBJ2-7
TGTGCCAGCTCACCCGACAGGGATGGCTACACCTTC	CASSPDRDGYTF	-	TRBD1	TRBV18	TRBJ1-2
TGTGCCAGCAGTCCCGGGACATTCTATGGCTACACCTTC	CASSPGTFYGYTF	once	-	TRBV6-5	TRBJ1-2
TGTGCCAGCGGGGCAGGGCCCAGCTCCTACAATGAGCAGTTCTTC	CASGAGPSSYNEQFF	-	-	TRBV27	TRBJ2-1
TGTGCCAGTAGTCCTACCTACAGGGGAACGAACACCGGGGAGCTGTTTTTT	CASSPTYRGTNTGELFF	-	TRBD1	TRBV19	TRBJ2-2
TGCAGCTGCTGGCGGGCGGGCCACACTGAAGCTTTCTTT	CSCWRAGHTEAFF	-	-	TRBV29-1	TRBJ1-1
TGTGCCAGCAGCTTGGAGGCAGGGGGTAGCAATCAGCCCCAGCATTTT	CASSLEAGGSNQPQHF	-	TRBD1	TRBV5-5	TRBJ1-5
TGTGCCAGCAGTCGCGGAGAGGATAGCTCCTATAATTCACCCCTCCACTTT	CASSRGEDSSYNSPLHF	-	-	TRBV6-6	TRBJ1-6
TGTGCCAGCTCACCGCTACAGGGGATCGAAGGAAACACCATATATTTT	CASSPLQGIEGNTIYF	-	TRBD1	TRBV18	TRBJ1-3
TGTGCCAGCAGCTTAGCTTACAGGGACAAGGTGTCCTACGAGCAGTACTTC	CASSLAYRDKVSYEQYF	-	-	TRBV7-9	TRBJ2-7
TGTGCCAGCAGCCCGACAGACTCTAGCTCTGGGGCCAACGTCCTGACTTTC	CASSPTDSSSGANVLTF	-	-	TRBV27	TRBJ2-6
TGTGCCAGCAGCCGGACTAGCGGCTACAATGAGCAGTTCTTC	CASSRTSGYNEQFF	-	TRBD2	TRBV9	TRBJ2-1
TGTGCCAGTAGTTTCGGACAGGATTGGGGATATAATTCACCCCTCCACTTT	CASSFGQDWGYNSPLHF	few	TRBD1	TRBV19	TRBJ1-6
TGTGCCATCAGGGTAGAAGACAGTAACACTGAAGCTTTCTTT	CAIRVEDSNTEAFF	-	-	TRBV10-3	TRBJ1-1
TGTGCCTGGAGCCACAACCGAGGGTGGAATGGCTACACCTTC	CAWSHNRGWNGYTF	-	-	TRBV30	TRBJ1-2
TGTGCCACCAGTGATCGCCGAGGGATTTCCTACGAGCAGTACTTC	CATSDRRGISYEQYF	many	-	TRBV24-1	TRBJ2-7
TGTGCCAGCAGTGGGAGTAGCGGTCTTGGGGAGACCCAGTACTTC	CASSGSSGLGETQYF	-	-	TRBV2	TRBJ2-5
TGTGCCAGCAGCTTAGAACTAGCGGTTATCTACAATGAGCAGTTCTTC	CASSLELAVIYNEQFF	-	TRBD2	TRBV7-8	TRBJ2-1
TGTGCCAGCAGCCCCCCGGGTCCAAAACTGTTTTTT	CASSPPGPKLFF	-	-	TRBV2	TRBJ1-4
TGTGCCAGCACCGCACTAGCCATCGACGAGCAGTACTTC	CASTALAIDEQYF	-	-	TRBV7-9	TRBJ2-7
TGTGCCAGTAGTCAAGGGAGTTGGACAGATACGCAGTATTTT	CASSQGSWTDTQYF	once	-	TRBV19	TRBJ2-3
TGTGCCAGCAGGAAAACAGGGGGCGGTTGGAAACTGTTTTTT	CASRKTGGGWKLFF	-	TRBD1	TRBV28	TRBJ1-4
TGCGCCAGCAGCCGACCGGGACAGTCCTACGAGCAGTACTTC	CASSRPGQSYEQYF	-	TRBD1	TRBV4-1	TRBJ2-7